One TCR beta chain is described in this entry. These data are taken from a study of T cell changes during pregnancy in multiple sclerosis. The J segment lost 1 base and the V segment lost 4 bases, leaving 9 bases of the junction unmatched. The CDR3 loop spans 16 amino acids. Germline-derived CDR1 and CDR2 are SGHAT and FQNNGV. The data were produced by immunoSEQ multiplex PCR, yet TCRdb's version contains in-frame clones alone and is incomplete. The sample has about 33,000 clones, over 80% seen once. This clonotype was obtained from a female donor with multiple sclerosis, enrolled in a pregnancy study. V gene TRBV11-2 combines with J gene TRBJ2-5, with TRBD2 identical over 7 bases. Specimen: PBMCs (not recorded whether the cells were cultured). This chain's CDR3 is CASSWLAVSTQETQYF. CDR3 nucleotides: TGTGCCAGCAGCTGGCTAGCGGTGTCGACCCAAGAGACCCAGTACTTC.